Listed below are T cell receptor beta chains from one sample, sequenced in a study of CD8 T cells in Susac syndrome. TCRdb called the immunoSEQ multiplex PCR reads again in MiXCR, with one record for every CDR3 protein. The sample lists some 300,000 distinct CDR3 sequences; 75% to 85% were seen once. Sequenced material: CD8+ T cells from PBMCs. These receptor sequences come from a human donor with multiple sclerosis. Both conserved end residues are part of each CDR3. The D gene is left open where the match is weak. The size of a clone is reported for some rows only, either as once, few or many, or as a class for expanded clones.

v_call,j_call,d_call,clone_size,cdr3_aa,cdr3_nt
TRBV6-2/TRBV6-3,TRBJ1-1,NA,NA,CASRPSDTWNTEAFF,TGTGCCAGCAGGCCTAGCGACACTTGGAACACTGAAGCTTTCTTT
TRBV9,TRBJ2-3,TRBD1,NA,CASSVGGQASDTQYF,TGTGCCAGCAGCGTAGGGGGACAGGCCTCAGATACGCAGTATTTT
TRBV12-3/TRBV12-4,TRBJ2-1,NA,NA,CASSLASVARSYNEQFF,TGTGCCAGCAGTTTAGCCTCAGTAGCCCGCTCCTACAATGAGCAGTTCTTC
TRBV4-3,TRBJ2-7,TRBD2,NA,CASSRSREGSYEQYF,TGCGCCAGCAGCCGGTCGCGGGAGGGCTCCTACGAGCAGTACTTC
TRBV18,TRBJ2-7,NA,NA,CASSPPTGRSYEQYF,TGTGCCAGCTCACCCCCGACGGGGAGGTCCTACGAGCAGTACTTC
TRBV27,TRBJ2-1,NA,once,CASSLLGEADEQFF,TGTGCCAGCAGTTTATTAGGGGAGGCGGATGAGCAGTTCTTC
TRBV4-3,TRBJ1-4,NA,NA,CASSPQGEYNEKLFF,TGCGCCAGCAGCCCTCAAGGGGAGTATAATGAAAAACTGTTTTTT
TRBV12-5,TRBJ1-1,NA,NA,CASGLGGGSDTEAFF,TGTGCTAGTGGTTTGGGAGGAGGGTCGGACACTGAAGCTTTCTTT
TRBV7-9,TRBJ1-2,NA,few,CASSVGIPYGYTF,TGTGCCAGCAGTGTGGGGATCCCCTATGGCTACACCTTC
TRBV12-2,TRBJ2-2,NA,NA,CASRLHGTGELFF,TGTGCAAGTCGCTTACACGGGACCGGGGAGCTGTTTTTT
TRBV9,TRBJ2-1,TRBD2,NA,CASSAYLAGNNEQFF,TGTGCCAGCAGCGCCTATTTAGCGGGGAACAATGAGCAGTTCTTC
TRBV29-1,TRBJ2-7,NA,NA,CSVAAGSGNPIPEQYF,TGCAGCGTTGCGGCCGGATCCGGGAACCCCATCCCCGAGCAGTACTTC
TRBV10-3,TRBJ2-7,TRBD2,NA,CAISSGSADSYEQYF,TGTGCCATCAGTAGCGGGAGTGCCGACTCCTACGAGCAGTACTTC
TRBV4-3,TRBJ2-1,NA,NA,CASSQGTESSYNEQFF,TGCGCCAGCAGCCAGGGAACGGAAAGCTCCTACAATGAGCAGTTCTTC
TRBV7-2,TRBJ1-2,NA,NA,CASSMTVYGYTF,TGTGCCAGCAGCATGACAGTCTATGGCTACACCTTC
TRBV11-2,TRBJ2-1,NA,NA,CASSLDLLQGRNEQFF,TGTGCCAGCAGCTTAGATCTCCTCCAGGGGAGGAATGAGCAGTTCTTC
TRBV12-3/TRBV12-4,TRBJ1-1,TRBD1,NA,CASSLEADRGWMNTEAFF,TGTGCCAGCAGTTTAGAGGCGGACAGGGGCTGGATGAACACTGAAGCTTTCTTT
TRBV30,TRBJ2-2,NA,NA,CAWIASNTGELFF,TGTGCCTGGATAGCTTCGAACACCGGGGAGCTGTTTTTT
TRBV4-3,TRBJ2-7,TRBD1,NA,CASSQDLRTGGTYEQYF,TGCGCCAGCAGCCAAGACCTTAGGACAGGGGGGACCTACGAGCAGTACTTC
TRBV2,TRBJ2-2,NA,NA,CASSAPTPMVTGELFF,TGTGCCAGCAGTGCCCCCACTCCGATGGTCACCGGGGAGCTGTTTTTT
TRBV2,TRBJ2-7,NA,NA,CARVGHGGGSYEQYF,TGTGCCAGAGTGGGCCACGGCGGAGGCTCCTACGAGCAGTACTTC
TRBV19,TRBJ2-7,NA,NA,CASSVPGTYSYEQYF,TGTGCCAGTAGTGTACCCGGGACATACTCCTACGAGCAGTACTTC
TRBV5-1,TRBJ2-7,NA,NA,CASSLDKGVASYEQYF,TGCGCCAGCAGCTTGGATAAGGGAGTTGCATCCTACGAGCAGTACTTC
TRBV25-1,TRBJ1-1,NA,NA,CASSEYWGMNTEAFF,TGTGCCAGCAGTGAATACTGGGGTATGAACACTGAAGCTTTCTTT
TRBV5-6,TRBJ1-1,NA,few,CASMQGPTEAFF,TGTGCCAGCATGCAGGGACCCACTGAAGCTTTCTTT
TRBV15,TRBJ2-1,NA,NA,CATSVSSYNEQFF,TGTGCCACCAGCGTTAGCTCCTACAATGAGCAGTTCTTC
TRBV4-3,TRBJ1-3,NA,NA,CASSQARTLKDTIYF,TGCGCCAGCAGCCAAGCGCGGACCCTCAAGGACACCATATATTTT